This T cell receptor (beta chain) originates from a study of cytomegalovirus exposure and HLA in healthy donors. Overall study context: The approximately 710 first-cohort repertoires and the approximately 110 validation repertoires shared the same platform, a later analysis reported. Study-wide points: CMV antigen specificity was confirmed in vitro for a few CMV-associated chains.

Profiled with immunoSEQ multiplex PCR; TCRdb holds only in-frame clones, not every one. The data show around 150,000 clones, with roughly 89% seen just once and about a tenth held by the top ten. Worth noting for this clone: What it binds is not known.

This CDR3 is 14 amino acids long. Germline-derived CDR1 and CDR2 are MNHNS and SASEGT. The germline V and J ends were trimmed by 6 bases and 7 bases, with 16 bases remaining between them. Source material: PBMCs. The chain couples TRBV6-1 to TRBJ2-1; TRBD2 might be the D (6 bases). The clonotype originates from a woman aged 18-35 years in good health and CMV-seropositive. DNA for the CDR3: TGTGCCAGCAGACTAGCCGCAATCCTGAATGAGCAGTTCTTC. As protein: CASRLAAILNEQFF.